This T cell receptor (beta chain) was found in a study of CD8+ T cells in alopecia areata. Study information: Spontaneously alopecic C3H/HeJ graft donors, about 6-13 months old, gave skin to roughly 6-10-week-old female C3H/HeJ mice.

In germline, CDR1 is NSHNY, CDR2 SYGAGN. The CDR3 sequence is 14 residues long. The junction had 2 bases not matched to a gene; V was cut back by 2 bases and J by 2 bases. Study-level results: TCR sharing across patients was less clear than in mice, possibly HLA-related. Lesional scalp displayed greater clonality than normal scalp, most notably in alopecia totalis/universalis.

Separation of pooled cutaneous lymph node cells was by sorting with CD4, CD8alpha, NKG2D, NKG2ACE and other markers. Of note for this clone: Its antigen remains unknown. Genes here carry mouse names. The CDR3 extends 4 residues past the end of the read, so its final part is completed from the germline J gene.

Following RNA extraction, reverse transcription yielded cDNA that acted as the sequencing template. Repertoires were generated with immunoSEQ multiplex PCR, while TCRdb's copy carries only in-frame clones and drops some. Altogether approximately 280,000 clones were found in the sample, and no singletons occur. The V and J genes are TRBV13-1 and TRBJ2-7; 9 nucleotides line up with TRBD1. The sequencing input was CD4+ T cells sorted from a lymph node. The sequence came from a C3H/HeJ mouse with alopecia areata. This mouse strain has H2-k as its MHC haplotype. The CDR3 here is CASSDTGGPYEQYF. The sequenced CDR3 bases are TGTGCCAGCAGTGACACAGGGGGCCCCTAT.